These 17 T cell receptor beta chains were sequenced from one sample in a study of cytomegalovirus exposure and HLA in healthy donors. PCR involved 60 Vbeta and 13 Jbeta primers. Here immunoSEQ multiplex PCR was the method, and the copy in TCRdb shows in-frame clones only, minus some. This sample yields around 50,000 clones, of which approximately 83% are seen a single time; 3.5% to 5% belongs to the top ten. The sample consisted of PBMCs. The source is a young man in good health and CMV-seronegative.

J is TRBJ1-2 and V is TRBV5-6; the match to TRBD1 covers 8 bases. J lost 6 bases, V lost 4 bases, and 11 bases had no gene match. Germline CDR1 and CDR2: SGHDT and YYEEEE. CDR3 size: 15 residues. CDR3 amino acids: CASSPRPTTGDGYTF. CDR3 sequence (DNA): TGTGCCAGCAGCCCCAGACCAACGACAGGGGATGGCTACACCTTC.

V is TRBV7-9 and J is TRBJ2-1; 12 nucleotides align to TRBD1. J gave up 7 bases and V 3 bases, and 4 bases lay outside the gene matches. The CDR3 extends over 15 amino acids. The germline CDR1 and CDR2 sequences are SEHNR and FQNEAQ (reference sequence). The CDR3 sequence is CASSFGTGGKNEQFF. The CDR3 nucleotides read TGTGCCAGCAGCTTCGGGACAGGGGGCAAAAATGAGCAGTTCTTC.

J is TRBJ2-1 and V is TRBV27; D possibly corresponds to TRBD1 (6 bases). V was shortened by 8 bases and J by 8 bases, with 10 bases between the two germline ends. Germline CDR1 is MNHEY and CDR2 is SMNVEV (reference sequence). The CDR3 runs to 11 residues. The CDR3 reads CASQGMDEQFF. CDR3 nucleotides: TGTGCCAGCCAGGGGATGGATGAGCAGTTCTTC.

The gene calls are TRBV29-1 and TRBJ2-7; TRBD2 matches at 7 bases. Germline values: CDR1 SQVTM, CDR2 ANQGSEA. The CDR3 contains 11 residues. With V trimmed by 7 bases and J by 5 bases, 5 bases remained unmatched. The CDR3 region has the DNA TGCAGCGCCGCGGGGGAAAACGAGCAGTACTTC. Translating gives CSAAGENEQYF.

This clone showed up just a few times. The rearrangement joins TRBV6-1 to TRBJ2-7; TRBD2 matches at 11 bases. The CDR3 has 15 residues. Germline values: CDR1 MNHNS, CDR2 SASEGT. Germline trimming cut 1 base from V and 1 base from J; bases unmatched to any gene: 0. The DNA of the CDR3 is TGTGCCAGCAGTGAAGGGACTAGCGGGTCCTACGAGCAGTACTTC. This translates into CASSEGTSGSYEQYF.

The J gene is TRBJ2-1, the V gene TRBV29-1, with a possible D match to TRBD1 (6 bases). The length of the CDR3 is 13 residues. V shed 1 base and J shed 3 bases, with 7 bases lying between them. Germline CDR1 SQVTM, CDR2 ANQGSEA. The CDR3 sequence is CSVEGTVYNEQFF. CDR3 DNA: TGCAGCGTTGAAGGGACAGTCTACAATGAGCAGTTCTTC.

The chain recombines TRBV7-8 with TRBJ2-7; TRBD1 matches at 7 bases. This CDR3 spans 13 amino acids. Trimming cost V 5 bases and J 2 bases; bases outside gene matches: 3. The germline CDR1 and CDR2 sequences are SGHVS and FQNEAQ. The CDR3 DNA reads TGTGCCAGCAGCCCAGACAGGGCCTACGAGCAGTACTTC. It yields the protein CASSPDRAYEQYF.

This clone is a singleton in its sample. V usage is TRBV7-9 and J usage is TRBJ1-1; D uncertain. Trimming removed 1 base from V and 4 bases from J, with 7 bases in between. The V gene's germline CDR1 is SEHNR and CDR2 FQNEAQ (reference sequence). This CDR3 region has 13 residues. This CDR3 reads CASSLVQSTEAFF. CDR3 DNA sequence: TGTGCCAGCAGCTTAGTACAGAGCACTGAAGCTTTCTTT. The full variable domain, with the rest looked up from reference TRBV7-9 and TRBJ1-1, is DTGVSQNPRHKITKRGQNVTFRCDPISEHNRLYWYRQTLGQGPEFLTYFQNEAQLEKSRLLSDRFSAERPKGSFSTLEIQRTEQGDSAMYLCASSLVQSTEAFFGQGTRLTVV.

The CDR3, as DNA: TGTGCCAGCAGCTTGAGAGGCGGGGTCTCCTACGAGCAGTACTTC. It is translated as CASSLRGGVSYEQYF. This chain links TRBV5-8 with TRBJ2-7, with D possibly TRBD2 on 6 matching bases. The CDR3 consists of 15 residues. Germline values: CDR1 SGHTS, CDR2 YDEGEE. V was shortened by 1 base and J by 0 bases, with 11 bases between the two germline ends.

This clone was observed once. The chain carries TRBV2 and TRBJ1-3, with 10 positions matching TRBD1. From germline, CDR1 is SNHLY and CDR2 FYNNEI. The V and J ends lost 7 bases and 4 bases, in that order; junction bases with no gene match: 4. CDR3 length: 14 amino acids. CDR3 amino acids: CASTRDRGGNTIYF. The DNA for the CDR3 is TGTGCCAGCACCCGGGACAGGGGAGGAAACACCATATATTTT.

V usage is TRBV5-4 and J usage is TRBJ2-3, with D possibly matching TRBD1 (7 bases). With 4 bases removed from V and 10 bases from J, the gap between germline ends came to 25 bases. CDR3 size: 16 residues. Germline V gives CDR1 SGHNT, CDR2 YYREEE (reference sequence). The chain's CDR3 is CASSPRLGGGQISQYF. CDR3 coding DNA: TGTGCCAGCAGCCCCCGACTAGGAGGGGGCCAAATTTCGCAGTATTTT.

J is TRBJ1-6 and V is TRBV15; 9 nucleotides line up with TRBD1. Unmatched junction bases numbered 2, after V lost 5 bases and J lost 9 bases. The germline gives CDR1 LNHNV, CDR2 YYDKDF (reference sequence). The CDR3 is 13 residues long. This CDR3 reads CATSGDRASPLHF. Here the CDR3 DNA reads TGTGCCACCAGCGGGGACAGGGCTTCACCCCTCCACTTT.

The chain uses TRBV23-1 and TRBJ1-2, with TRBD1 matching over 7 bases. TRBV23-1 falls under the ORF class, with uncertain function. The CDR3 has 18 amino acids. With V trimmed by 0 bases and J by 2 bases, 12 bases remained unmatched. CDR3 protein: CASSQSGGDRAKNYGYTF. CDR3 DNA sequence: TGCGCCAGCAGTCAATCTGGGGGCGACAGGGCGAAGAACTATGGCTACACCTTC.

This chain connects TRBV6-1 to TRBJ1-1, with TRBD1 as a possible D gene (5 bases). The germline V gene has CDR1 MNHNS and CDR2 SASEGT. The CDR3 is 15 amino acids. Trimming removed 0 bases from V and 2 bases from J, with 10 bases in between. The CDR3 loop reads CASSEAWGGNTEAFF. The DNA of the CDR3 is TGTGCCAGCAGTGAAGCATGGGGGGGAAACACTGAAGCTTTCTTT.

This clone was seen a handful of times. The chain employs TRBV6-6 and TRBJ2-3; 7 bases are a match to TRBD1. This CDR3 has 15 amino acids. Germline V gene sequence: CDR1 MNHNY, CDR2 SVGAGI (reference sequence). Trimming cost V 3 bases and J 0 bases; bases outside gene matches: 3. For the CDR3, the DNA is TGTGCCAGCAGTTATGGACAGGCTAGCACAGATACGCAGTATTTT. Protein: CASSYGQASTDTQYF.

This sequence joins TRBV5-1 and TRBJ2-7; TRBD2 might be the D (7 bases). The CDR3 totals 15 residues. V shed 5 bases and J shed 4 bases, with 19 bases lying between them. Germline loops: CDR1 SGHRS, CDR2 YFSETQ. The CDR3 region is CASRDRGGALYEQYF. Written as DNA, the CDR3 is TGCGCCAGCAGGGACAGAGGGGGGGCCCTATACGAGCAGTACTTC.

The chain employs TRBV27 and TRBJ2-3; TRBD2 aligns across 8 bases. Germline assignment: CDR1 MNHEY and CDR2 SMNVEV (reference sequence). This CDR3 contains 15 residues. Losses at the gene ends were 3 bases for V and 4 bases for J; bases not matched to a gene: 6. The CDR3 region is CASSFGRDLADTQYF. The CDR3 coding sequence is TGTGCCAGCAGTTTCGGGAGGGATCTGGCAGATACGCAGTATTTT.